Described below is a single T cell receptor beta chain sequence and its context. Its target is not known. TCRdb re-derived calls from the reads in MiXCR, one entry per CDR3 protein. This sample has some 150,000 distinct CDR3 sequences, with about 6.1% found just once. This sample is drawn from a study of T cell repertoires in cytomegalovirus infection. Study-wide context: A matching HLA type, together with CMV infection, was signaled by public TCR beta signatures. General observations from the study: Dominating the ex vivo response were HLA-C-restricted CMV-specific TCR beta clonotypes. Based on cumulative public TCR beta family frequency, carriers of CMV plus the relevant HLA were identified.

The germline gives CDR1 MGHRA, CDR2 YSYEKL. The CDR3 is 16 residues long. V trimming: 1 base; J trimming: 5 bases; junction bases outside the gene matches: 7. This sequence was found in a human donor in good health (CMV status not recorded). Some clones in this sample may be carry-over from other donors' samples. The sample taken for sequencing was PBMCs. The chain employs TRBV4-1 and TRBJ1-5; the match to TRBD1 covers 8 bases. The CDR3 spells CASSQGAGGADQPQHF. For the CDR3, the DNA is TGCGCCAGCAGCCAAGGGGCAGGGGGCGCGGATCAGCCCCAGCATTTT.